A selection of T cell receptor beta chains follows, all from one sample in a study of graft-versus-host responses after intestinal transplantation. Sequencing was performed with immunoSEQ multiplex PCR; in TCRdb, only in-frame clones are kept and a portion is missing. Of tens of thousands of clones listed, roughly nine tenths were seen once; the top ten hold roughly 0.35%. Their antigen targets remain unknown. The sequences come from unstimulated CD4+ T cells sorted from spleen or lymph node cells, collected before intestinal transplant. The receptors shown here come from a human donor who received an intestinal transplant. CDR3s include the opening cysteine and the closing phenylalanine or tryptophan.

v_call	j_call	cdr3_aa
TRBV9	TRBJ2-1	CASSVAGVVGEQFF
TRBV2	TRBJ1-1	CASSDRRGAEAFF
TRBV6-5	TRBJ1-5	CASSEPWPQHF
TRBV7-9	TRBJ2-1	CASSLAGAGTYNEQFF
TRBV27	TRBJ2-1	CASSFGREVYNEQFF
TRBV7-9	TRBJ1-4	CASSLVSGHNEKLFF
TRBV5-1	TRBJ1-1	CASSLLAGRGGTEAFF
TRBV19	TRBJ2-7	CASSPAGGVAYEQYF
TRBV5-1	TRBJ2-2	CASSLEAGNTGELFF
TRBV5-1	TRBJ2-5	CASSLPGLQETQYF
TRBV5-1	TRBJ2-2	CASSFGTGGSGVVAGELFF
TRBV5-1	TRBJ1-1	CASSLSGQGVTEAFF
TRBV5-5	TRBJ1-6	CASSLTRANSPLHF
TRBV19	TRBJ1-2	CASSMPATANYGYTF
TRBV27	TRBJ2-7	CASSLGTDYEQYF
TRBV5-1	NA	CASSWVTGDTYEQYF
TRBV27	TRBJ2-1	CASSFGLAGFRYNEQFF
TRBV15	TRBJ2-2	CATSRQGSRNTGELFF
TRBV5-1	TRBJ1-1	CASSLGQANTEAFF
TRBV29-1	TRBJ2-3	CSVGETNTQYF
TRBV5-4	TRBJ1-3	CASSLDRRSGNTIYF
TRBV2	TRBJ1-2	CASGGQADYGYTF
TRBV2	TRBJ2-2	CASSSTSGGDTGELFF
TRBV14	TRBJ1-2	CASSHTGGRGYTF
TRBV11-1	TRBJ2-7	CASSLSAGGPREQYF
TRBV7-3	TRBJ2-2	CASSLKGGVGELFF
TRBV6-5	TRBJ1-6	CASSSQQGYRSPLHF
TRBV29-1	TRBJ2-5	CSVWGQQETQYF
TRBV5-1	TRBJ2-2	CASSLARVDTGELFF
TRBV10-3	TRBJ2-7	CAMWDGLNEQYF
TRBV6-5	TRBJ2-3	CASRLGGFSTDTQYF
TRBV28	TRBJ1-2	CASSLSDRGYGYTF
TRBV29-1	TRBJ2-3	CSVGGRRPSTDTQYF
TRBV5-1	TRBJ2-2	CASSLGTGAATGELFF
TRBV2	TRBJ1-5	CASRLSGGNQPQHF
TRBV5-4	TRBJ1-1	CASSFTGKAAFF
TRBV6-5	TRBJ1-5	CASRTRSNQPQHF
TRBV6-5	TRBJ2-1	CASSYGTKSYNEQFF
TRBV28	TRBJ2-7	CASSSGGAGQGPSYEQYF
TRBV2	TRBJ2-3	CASAPGQTSTDTQYF
TRBV6-6	TRBJ2-3	CASSYSGLRRDTQYF
TRBV4-2	TRBJ2-7	CASSQEFWPSSYEQYF
TRBV30	TRBJ2-4	CAWSHGGLLAKNIQYF
TRBV9	TRBJ2-7	CASSVGLAGIYEQYF
TRBV11-3	TRBJ2-1	CASSLDSGGTNEQFF
TRBV6-1	TRBJ1-6	CASSEGDIRASPLHF
TRBV4-2	TRBJ2-2	CASSLRLAGGANTGELFF
TRBV27	TRBJ2-7	CASYQNRGPKVYEQYF
TRBV27	TRBJ2-5	CASSSTTGAAGETQYF
TRBV28	TRBJ1-2	CASSWTGDGYTF
TRBV30	TRBJ1-3	CAWRAKGQAGNTIYF
TRBV28	TRBJ1-5	CATMDRTNQPQHF
TRBV5-5	TRBJ1-2	CASSPGTPYGYTF
TRBV5-1	TRBJ2-1	CASSLGTANNEQFF
TRBV7-2	TRBJ2-1	CASSPRLAGPYNEQFF
TRBV5-1	TRBJ2-7	CASSFGLAGTYEQYF
TRBV6-5	TRBJ1-2	CATGQNYGYTF
TRBV6-1	TRBJ2-2	CASRFGTGPTGELFF
TRBV7-2	TRBJ1-1	CASSVPGTPNTEAFF
TRBV7-2	TRBJ1-5	CASSLLGGPGLIQPQHF